The present entry profiles one TCR beta chain with its context. The antigen remains undetermined. The CDR3 is 15 amino acids. The V end was cut by 3 bases, the J end by 0 bases, with 12 bases between. The germline gives CDR1 SGDLS, CDR2 YYNGEE. The source of the sample is a study of T cell responses to AZD1222 COVID-19 vaccine. Study-level points and caveats: Clonal diversity was possibly underestimated; the donors were predominantly white British and more often female. Nearly half of spike-specific TCRs reportedly target variant regions that are unmutated in the B.1.351 and B.1.1.7 variants.

Sequencing used immunoSEQ multiplex PCR; TCRdb keeps in-frame clones, though not all of them. Of roughly 150,000 clones listed, 70% to 90% are singletons. Sequencing used peripheral blood, obtained on day 0 of MenACWY control vaccination. This TCR derives from an adult in good health. The chain uses TRBV9 and TRBJ1-1; D not resolved. The CDR3 loop reads CASSATFSLNTEAFF. The CDR3 nucleotides are TGTGCCAGCAGCGCCACTTTTAGCTTGAACACTGAAGCTTTCTTT.